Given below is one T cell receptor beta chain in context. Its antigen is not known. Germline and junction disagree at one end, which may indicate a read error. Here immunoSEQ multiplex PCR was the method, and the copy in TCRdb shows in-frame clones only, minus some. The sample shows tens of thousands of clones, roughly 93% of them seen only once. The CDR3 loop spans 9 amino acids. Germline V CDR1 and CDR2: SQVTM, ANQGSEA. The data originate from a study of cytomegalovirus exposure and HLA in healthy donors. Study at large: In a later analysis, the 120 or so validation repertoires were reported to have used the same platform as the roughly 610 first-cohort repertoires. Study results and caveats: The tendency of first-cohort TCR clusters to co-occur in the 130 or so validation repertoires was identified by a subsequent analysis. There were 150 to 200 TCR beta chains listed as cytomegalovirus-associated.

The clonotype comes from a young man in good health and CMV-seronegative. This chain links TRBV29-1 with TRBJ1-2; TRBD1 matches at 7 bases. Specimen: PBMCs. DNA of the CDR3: TGCAGCGTTGAACCCAGGGGGATCTTC. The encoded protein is CSVEPRGIF.